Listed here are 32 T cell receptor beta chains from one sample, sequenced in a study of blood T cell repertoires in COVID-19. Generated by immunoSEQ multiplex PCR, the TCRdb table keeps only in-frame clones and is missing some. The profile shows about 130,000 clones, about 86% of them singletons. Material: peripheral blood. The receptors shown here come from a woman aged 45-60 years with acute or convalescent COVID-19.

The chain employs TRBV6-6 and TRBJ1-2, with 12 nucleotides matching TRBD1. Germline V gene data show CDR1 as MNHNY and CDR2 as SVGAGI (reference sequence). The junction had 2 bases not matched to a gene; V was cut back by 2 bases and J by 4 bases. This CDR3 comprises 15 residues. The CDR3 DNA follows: TGTGCCAGCAGTTACGCGGGACAGGGGGCCTATGGCTACACCTTC. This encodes CASSYAGQGAYGYTF.

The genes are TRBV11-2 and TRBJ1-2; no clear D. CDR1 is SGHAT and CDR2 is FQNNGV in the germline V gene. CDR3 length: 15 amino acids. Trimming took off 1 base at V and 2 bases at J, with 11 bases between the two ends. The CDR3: CASSLGPDTNYGYTF. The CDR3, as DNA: TGTGCCAGCAGCTTAGGTCCTGACACGAACTATGGCTACACCTTC.

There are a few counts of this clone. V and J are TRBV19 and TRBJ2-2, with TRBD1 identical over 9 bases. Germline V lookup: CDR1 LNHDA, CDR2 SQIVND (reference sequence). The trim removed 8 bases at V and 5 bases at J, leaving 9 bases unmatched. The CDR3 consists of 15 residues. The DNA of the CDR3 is TGTGCCAGTGCCTCCGGGACAGGGCGTACCGGGGAGCTGTTTTTT. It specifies CASASGTGRTGELFF.

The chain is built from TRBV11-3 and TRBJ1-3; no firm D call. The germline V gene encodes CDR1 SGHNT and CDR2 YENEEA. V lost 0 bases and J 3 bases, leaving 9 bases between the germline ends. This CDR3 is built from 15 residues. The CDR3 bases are TGTGCCAGCAGCTTAGATGCGGGGTATGGAAACACCATATATTTT. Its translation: CASSLDAGYGNTIYF.

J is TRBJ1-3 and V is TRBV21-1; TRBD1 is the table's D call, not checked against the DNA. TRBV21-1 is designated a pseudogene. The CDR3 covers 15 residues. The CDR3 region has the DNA TGTGCCAGCTTTCCGGGACAGGGGTCTGGAAACACCATATATTTT. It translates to CASFPGQGSGNTIYF.

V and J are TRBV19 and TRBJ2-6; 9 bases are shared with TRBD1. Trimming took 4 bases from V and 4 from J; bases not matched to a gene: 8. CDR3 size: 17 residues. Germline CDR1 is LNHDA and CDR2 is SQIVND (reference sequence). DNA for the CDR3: TGTGCCAGTAGTAACAAACAGGGGGCGGGCGGGGCCAACGTCCTGACTTTC. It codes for CASSNKQGAGGANVLTF.

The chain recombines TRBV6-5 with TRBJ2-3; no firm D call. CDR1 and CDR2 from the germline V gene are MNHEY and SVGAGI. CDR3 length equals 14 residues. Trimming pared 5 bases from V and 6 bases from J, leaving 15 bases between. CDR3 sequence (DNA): TGTGCCAGCAGTAGAAACCCAAGAGCTGATACGCAGTATTTT. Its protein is CASSRNPRADTQYF.

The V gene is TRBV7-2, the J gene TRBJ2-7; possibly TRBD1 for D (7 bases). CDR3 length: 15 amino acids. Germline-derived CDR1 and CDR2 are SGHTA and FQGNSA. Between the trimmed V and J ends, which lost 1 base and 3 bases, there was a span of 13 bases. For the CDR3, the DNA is TGTGCCAGCAGCTTAGTTCCAGGGGGGTTCTACGAGCAGTACTTC. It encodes CASSLVPGGFYEQYF.

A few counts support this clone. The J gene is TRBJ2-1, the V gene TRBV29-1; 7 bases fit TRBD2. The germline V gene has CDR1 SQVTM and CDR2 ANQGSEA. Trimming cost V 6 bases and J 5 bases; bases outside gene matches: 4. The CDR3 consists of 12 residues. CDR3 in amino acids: CSVRDYNNEQFF. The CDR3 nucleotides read TGCAGCGTCCGGGACTATAACAATGAGCAGTTCTTC.

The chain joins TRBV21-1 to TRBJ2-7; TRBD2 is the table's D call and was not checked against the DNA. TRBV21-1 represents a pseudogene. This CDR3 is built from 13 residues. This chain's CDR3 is CASSRRSSYEQYF. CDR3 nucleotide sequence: TGTGCCAGCAGCAGGAGGAGCTCCTACGAGCAGTACTTC.

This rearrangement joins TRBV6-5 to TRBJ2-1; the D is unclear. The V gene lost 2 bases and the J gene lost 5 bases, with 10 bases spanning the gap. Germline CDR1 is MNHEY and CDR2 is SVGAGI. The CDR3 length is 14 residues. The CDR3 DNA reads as TGTGCCAGCAGTTACCATGGGCAGGACAATGAGCAGTTCTTC. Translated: CASSYHGQDNEQFF.

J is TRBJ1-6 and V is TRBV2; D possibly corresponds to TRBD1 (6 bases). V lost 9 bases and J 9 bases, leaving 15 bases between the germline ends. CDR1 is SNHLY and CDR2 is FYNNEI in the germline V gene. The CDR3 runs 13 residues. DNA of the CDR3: TGTGCCAGTGGCCAGGGGTTGACTTCACCCCTCCACTTT. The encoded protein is CASGQGLTSPLHF.

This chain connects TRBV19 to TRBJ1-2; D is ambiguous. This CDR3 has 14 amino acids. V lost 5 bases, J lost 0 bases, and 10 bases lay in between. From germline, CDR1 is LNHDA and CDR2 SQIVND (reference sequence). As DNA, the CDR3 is TGTGCCAGTAGTCCCCAGGATACTAACTATGGCTACACCTTC. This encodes CASSPQDTNYGYTF.

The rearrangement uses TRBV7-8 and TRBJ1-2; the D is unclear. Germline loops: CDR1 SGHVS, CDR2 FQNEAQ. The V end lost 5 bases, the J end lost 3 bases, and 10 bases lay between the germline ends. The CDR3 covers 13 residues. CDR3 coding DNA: TGTGCCAGCAGCCTAAAACTCGACTATGGCTACACCTTC. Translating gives CASSLKLDYGYTF.

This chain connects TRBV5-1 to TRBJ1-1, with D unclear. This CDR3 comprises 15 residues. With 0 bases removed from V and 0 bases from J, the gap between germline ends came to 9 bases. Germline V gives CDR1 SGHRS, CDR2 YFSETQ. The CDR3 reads CASSLDQNMNTEAFF. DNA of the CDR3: TGCGCCAGCAGCTTGGACCAAAACATGAACACTGAAGCTTTCTTT.

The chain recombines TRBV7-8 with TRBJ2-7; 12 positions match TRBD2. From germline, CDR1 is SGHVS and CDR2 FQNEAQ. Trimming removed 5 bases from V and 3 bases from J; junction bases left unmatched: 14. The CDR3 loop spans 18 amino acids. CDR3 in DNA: TGTGCCAGCAGCCTGTCGGGGCTAGCGGGGGGGCCTAGCTACGAGCAGTACTTC. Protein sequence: CASSLSGLAGGPSYEQYF.

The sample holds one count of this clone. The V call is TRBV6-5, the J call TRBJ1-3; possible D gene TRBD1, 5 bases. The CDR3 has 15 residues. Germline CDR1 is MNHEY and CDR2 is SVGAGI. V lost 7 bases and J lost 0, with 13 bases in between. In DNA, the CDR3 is TGTGCCAGCAAGGGGTCAGCCCTCTCTGGAAACACCATATATTTT. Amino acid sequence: CASKGSALSGNTIYF.

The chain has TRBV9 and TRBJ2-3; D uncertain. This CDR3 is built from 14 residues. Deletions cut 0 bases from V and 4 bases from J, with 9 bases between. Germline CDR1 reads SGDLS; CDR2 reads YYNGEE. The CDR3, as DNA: TGTGCCAGCAGCGTAGTGGCCAGGTCAGATACGCAGTATTTT. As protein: CASSVVARSDTQYF.

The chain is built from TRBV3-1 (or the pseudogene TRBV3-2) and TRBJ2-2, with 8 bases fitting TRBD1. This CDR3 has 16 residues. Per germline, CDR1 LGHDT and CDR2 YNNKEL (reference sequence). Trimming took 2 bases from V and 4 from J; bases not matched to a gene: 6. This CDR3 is CASSQRTGFGTGELFF. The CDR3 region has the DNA TGTGCCAGCAGCCAAAGGACAGGGTTTGGCACCGGGGAGCTGTTTTTT.

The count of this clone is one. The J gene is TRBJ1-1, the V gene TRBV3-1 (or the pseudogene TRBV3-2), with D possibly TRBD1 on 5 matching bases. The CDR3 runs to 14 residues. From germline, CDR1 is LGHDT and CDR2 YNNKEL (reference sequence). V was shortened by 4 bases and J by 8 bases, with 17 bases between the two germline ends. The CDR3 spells CASSPPTVPLEAFF. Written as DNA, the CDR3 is TGTGCCAGCAGCCCTCCGACAGTTCCCCTCGAAGCTTTCTTT.

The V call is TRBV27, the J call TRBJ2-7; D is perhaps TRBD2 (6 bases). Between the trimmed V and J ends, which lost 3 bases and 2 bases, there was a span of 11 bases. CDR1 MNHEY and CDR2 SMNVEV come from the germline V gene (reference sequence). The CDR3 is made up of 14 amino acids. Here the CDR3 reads CASSFTGGAYEQYF. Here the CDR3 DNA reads TGTGCCAGCAGTTTTACGGGCGGGGCCTACGAGCAGTACTTC.

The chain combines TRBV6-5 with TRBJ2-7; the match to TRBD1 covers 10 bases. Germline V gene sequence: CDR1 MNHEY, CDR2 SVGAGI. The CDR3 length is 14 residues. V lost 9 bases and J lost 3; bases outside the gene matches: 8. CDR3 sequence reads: CASYTGTGVYEQYF. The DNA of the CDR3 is TGTGCCAGTTATACCGGGACAGGGGTCTACGAGCAGTACTTC.

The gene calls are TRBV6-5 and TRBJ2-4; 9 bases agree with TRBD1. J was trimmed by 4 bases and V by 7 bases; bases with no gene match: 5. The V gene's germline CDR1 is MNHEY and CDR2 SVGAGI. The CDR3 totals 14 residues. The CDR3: CASTSTGGKNIQYF. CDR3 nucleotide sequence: TGTGCCAGCACCTCGACAGGGGGAAAAAACATTCAGTACTTC.

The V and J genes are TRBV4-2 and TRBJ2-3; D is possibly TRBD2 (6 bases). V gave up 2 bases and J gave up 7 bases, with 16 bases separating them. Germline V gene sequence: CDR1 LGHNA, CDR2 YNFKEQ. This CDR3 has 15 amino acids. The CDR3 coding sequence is TGTGCCAGCAGCCAAAAGGACCGGGGGATTAATACGCAGTATTTT. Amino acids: CASSQKDRGINTQYF.

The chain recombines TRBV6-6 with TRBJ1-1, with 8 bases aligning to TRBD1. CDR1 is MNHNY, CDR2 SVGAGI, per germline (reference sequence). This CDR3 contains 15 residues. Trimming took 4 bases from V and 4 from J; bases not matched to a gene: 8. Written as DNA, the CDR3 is TGTGCCAGCAGTTTAGAAGCAACAGGGGGCACTGAAGCTTTCTTT. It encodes CASSLEATGGTEAFF.

CDR3: CASSEAWDRDGYTF. The CDR3 bases are TGTGCCAGCAGTGAAGCTTGGGACAGGGATGGCTACACCTTC. V gene TRBV6-1 combines with J gene TRBJ1-2; 9 bases align to TRBD1. In germline, CDR1 is MNHNS, CDR2 SASEGT. Germline trimming cut 0 bases from V and 6 bases from J; bases unmatched to any gene: 2. The CDR3 consists of 14 residues.

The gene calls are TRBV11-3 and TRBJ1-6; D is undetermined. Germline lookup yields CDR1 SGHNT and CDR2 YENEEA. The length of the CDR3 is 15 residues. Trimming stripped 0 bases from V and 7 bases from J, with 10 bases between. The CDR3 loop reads CASSLDGRGNSPLHF. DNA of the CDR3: TGTGCCAGCAGCTTAGATGGGAGAGGAAATTCACCCCTCCACTTT.

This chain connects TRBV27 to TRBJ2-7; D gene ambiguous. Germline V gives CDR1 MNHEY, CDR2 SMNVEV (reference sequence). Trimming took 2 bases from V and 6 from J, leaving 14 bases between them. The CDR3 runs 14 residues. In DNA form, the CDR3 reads TGTGCCAGCAGTTTAGACTTCGTGCGAGCCGAGCAGTACTTC. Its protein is CASSLDFVRAEQYF.

CDR3 DNA sequence: TGTGCCAGCAGCCCCCAATCCGCAGCCAGGGGTGAGCAGTTCTTC. As protein: CASSPQSAARGEQFF. V is TRBV3-1 (or the pseudogene TRBV3-2) and J is TRBJ2-1, with D perhaps matching TRBD1 (6 bases). CDR1 is LGHDT, CDR2 YNNKEL, per germline (reference sequence). This CDR3 comprises 15 residues. V lost 4 bases and J 9 bases, leaving 19 bases between the germline ends.

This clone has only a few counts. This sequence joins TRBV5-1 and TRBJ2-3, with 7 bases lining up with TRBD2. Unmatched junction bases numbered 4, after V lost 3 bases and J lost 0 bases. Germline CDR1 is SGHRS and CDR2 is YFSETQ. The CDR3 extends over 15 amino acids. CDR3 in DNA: TGCGCCAGCAGCTGGGGGACTACTAGCACAGATACGCAGTATTTT. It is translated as CASSWGTTSTDTQYF.

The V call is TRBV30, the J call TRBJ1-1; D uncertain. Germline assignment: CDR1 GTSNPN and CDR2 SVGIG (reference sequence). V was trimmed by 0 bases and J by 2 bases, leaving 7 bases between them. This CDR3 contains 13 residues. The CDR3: CAWSVQVNTEAFF. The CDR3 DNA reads TGTGCCTGGAGTGTACAAGTAAACACTGAAGCTTTCTTT.

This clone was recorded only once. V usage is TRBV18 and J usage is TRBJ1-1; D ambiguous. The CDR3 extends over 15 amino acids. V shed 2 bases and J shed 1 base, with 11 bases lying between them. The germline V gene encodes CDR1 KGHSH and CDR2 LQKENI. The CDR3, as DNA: TGTGCCAGCTCACCAAACAGCCACCCGAACACTGAAGCTTTCTTT. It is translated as CASSPNSHPNTEAFF. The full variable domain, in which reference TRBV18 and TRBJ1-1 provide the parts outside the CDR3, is NAGVMQNPRHLVRRRGQEARLRCSPMKGHSHVYWYRQLPEEGLKFMVYLQKENIIDESGMPKERFSAEFPKEGPSILRIQQVVRGDSAAYFCASSPNSHPNTEAFFGQGTRLTVV.